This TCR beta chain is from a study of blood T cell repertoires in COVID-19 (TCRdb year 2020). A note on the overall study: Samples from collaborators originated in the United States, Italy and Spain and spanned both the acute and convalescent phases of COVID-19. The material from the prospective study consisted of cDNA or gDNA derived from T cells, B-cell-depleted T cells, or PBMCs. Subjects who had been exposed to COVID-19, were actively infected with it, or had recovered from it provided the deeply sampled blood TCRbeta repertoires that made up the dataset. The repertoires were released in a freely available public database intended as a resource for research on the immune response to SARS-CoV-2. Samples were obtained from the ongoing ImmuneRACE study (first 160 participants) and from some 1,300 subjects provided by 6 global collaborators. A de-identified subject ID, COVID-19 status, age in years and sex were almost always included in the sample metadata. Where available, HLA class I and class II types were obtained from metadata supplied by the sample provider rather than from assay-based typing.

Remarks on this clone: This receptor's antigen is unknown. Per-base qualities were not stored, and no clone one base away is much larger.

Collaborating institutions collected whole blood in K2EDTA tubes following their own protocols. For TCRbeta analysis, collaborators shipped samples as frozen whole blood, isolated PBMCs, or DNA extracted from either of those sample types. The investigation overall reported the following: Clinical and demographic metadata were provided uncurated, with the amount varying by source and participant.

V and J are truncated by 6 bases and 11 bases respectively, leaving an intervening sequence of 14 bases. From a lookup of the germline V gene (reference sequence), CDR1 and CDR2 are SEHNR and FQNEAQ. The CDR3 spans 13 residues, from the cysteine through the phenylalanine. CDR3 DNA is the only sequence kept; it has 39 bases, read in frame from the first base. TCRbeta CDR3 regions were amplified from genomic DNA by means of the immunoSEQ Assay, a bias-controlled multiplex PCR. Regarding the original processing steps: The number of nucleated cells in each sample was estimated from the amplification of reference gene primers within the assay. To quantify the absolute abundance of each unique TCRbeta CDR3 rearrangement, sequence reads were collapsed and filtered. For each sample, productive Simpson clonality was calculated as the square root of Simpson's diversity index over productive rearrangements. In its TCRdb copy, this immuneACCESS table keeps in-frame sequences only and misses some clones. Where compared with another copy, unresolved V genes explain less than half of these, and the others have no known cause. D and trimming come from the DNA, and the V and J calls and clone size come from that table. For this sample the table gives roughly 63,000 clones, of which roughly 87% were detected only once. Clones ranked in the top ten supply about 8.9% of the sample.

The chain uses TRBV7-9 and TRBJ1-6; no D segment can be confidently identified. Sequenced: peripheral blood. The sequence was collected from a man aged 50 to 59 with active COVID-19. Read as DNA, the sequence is TGTGCCAGCAGTCAACTTGCGGGGACACCCCTCCACTTT. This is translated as CASSQLAGTPLHF.